One sample yielded the 30 T cell receptor beta chains listed below, sequenced in a study of T cells in narcolepsy. Only in-frame clones appear in the TCRdb table, and some are missing; sequencing was by immunoSEQ multiplex PCR. The data contain about 34,000 clones, about 81% of them singletons. Source material: CD45RA- memory CD4+ T cells from PBMCs. These TCRs come from a human donor with narcolepsy.

This clone was seen only a few times. The V call is TRBV6-1, the J call TRBJ1-6; TRBD1 might be the D (5 bases). CDR1 MNHNS and CDR2 SASEGT come from the germline V gene. Trimming took off 8 bases at V and 10 bases at J, with 21 bases between the two ends. The CDR3 runs to 15 residues. CDR3 sequence reads: CASPPSGATPSPLHF. The DNA of the CDR3 is TGTGCCAGCCCCCCCTCCGGGGCAACTCCATCACCCCTCCACTTT.

V and J are TRBV7-2 and TRBJ2-7; D remains ambiguous. The germline V gene has CDR1 SGHTA and CDR2 FQGNSA. The CDR3 runs to 13 residues. V gave up 8 bases and J gave up 4 bases, with 15 bases separating them. The CDR3, as DNA: TGTGCCAGCGGCCGGATCGCAGAGTACGAGCAGTACTTC. Translated, it gives CASGRIAEYEQYF.

V and J are TRBV4-3 and TRBJ1-5; 7 nucleotides agree with TRBD1. The trim removed 0 bases at V and 12 bases at J, leaving 8 bases unmatched. Per the germline V gene, CDR1 is LGHNA and CDR2 is YSLEER. There are 14 residues in the CDR3. The DNA for the CDR3 is TGCGCCAGCAGCCAAGATAGACAGGGCGGGCGCCAGCATTTT. As protein: CASSQDRQGGRQHF.

The sample holds a few counts of this clone. This chain joins TRBV2 and TRBJ2-1, with D unclear. The length of the CDR3 is 12 residues. CDR1 and CDR2 from the germline V gene are SNHLY and FYNNEI. The V end was cut by 8 bases, the J end by 9 bases, with 14 bases between. Here the CDR3 DNA reads TGTGCCAGCTCTAAGGACCGGTCTGAGCAGTTCTTC. The encoded protein is CASSKDRSEQFF.

The chain combines TRBV19 with TRBJ2-3; the match to TRBD1 covers 10 bases. CDR1 and CDR2 (germline): LNHDA, SQIVND (reference sequence). V shed 5 bases and J 3 bases; nucleotides not matched to a gene: 5. The CDR3 has 15 amino acids. The DNA of the CDR3 is TGTGCCAGTAGTTCCGGGACAGGGGCTACAGATACGCAGTATTTT. Its translation: CASSSGTGATDTQYF.

The CDR3 region has the DNA TGTGCCATCAGTGCTGGACAGGTTTCTGAAGCTTTCTTT. It yields the protein CAISAGQVSEAFF. The V call is TRBV10-3, the J call TRBJ1-1; TRBD1 agrees at 7 bases. Germline CDR1 and CDR2: ENHRY and SYGVKD. With V trimmed by 4 bases and J by 6 bases, 5 bases remained unmatched. This CDR3 has 13 residues.

This clone was counted a few times. The J gene is TRBJ2-5, the V gene TRBV5-6; 7 bases match TRBD1. V shed 3 bases, J shed 4 bases, and the junction held 0 bases outside the gene matches. This CDR3 contains 12 residues. The V gene's germline CDR1 is SGHDT and CDR2 YYEEEE. CDR3 sequence (DNA): TGTGCCAGCAGCTGGACAGGAGAGACCCAGTACTTC. Its translation: CASSWTGETQYF.

In this sample, this clone turned up once. The J gene is TRBJ1-1, the V gene TRBV11-2, with no clear D. The CDR3 spans 15 residues. Trimming took off 2 bases at V and 5 bases at J, with 15 bases between the two ends. Germline values: CDR1 SGHAT, CDR2 FQNNGV. DNA for the CDR3: TGTGCCAGCAGCTTAACGGGGTTTACGTGGACTGAAGCTTTCTTT. Its translation: CASSLTGFTWTEAFF.

This clone was observed a few times. J is TRBJ1-4 and V is TRBV27; D not resolved. This CDR3 is built from 13 residues. Germline V gene data show CDR1 as MNHEY and CDR2 as SMNVEV (reference sequence). With 9 bases removed from V and 5 bases from J, the gap between germline ends came to 13 bases. For the CDR3, the DNA is TGTGCCAGTCGTAAAGGGTGGAATGAAAAACTGTTTTTT. It is translated as CASRKGWNEKLFF. Combining the CDR3 with reference TRBV27 and TRBJ1-4 gives the whole variable domain EAQVTQNPRYLITVTGKKLTVTCSQNMNHEYMSWYRQDPGLGLRQIYYSMNVEVTDKGDVPEGYKVSRKEKRNFPLILESPSPNQTSLYFCASRKGWNEKLFFGSGTQLSVL.

Only one count was recorded for this clone. The chain has TRBV25-1 and TRBJ2-1; D gene ambiguous. Trimming took 7 bases from V and 11 from J, leaving 6 bases between them. Germline V gene data show CDR1 as MGHDK and CDR2 as SYGVNS. The CDR3 has 9 residues. The CDR3 is CASTRKQFF. The CDR3 bases are TGTGCCAGCACACGAAAGCAGTTCTTC.

The chain combines TRBV28 with TRBJ2-1, with TRBD2 identical over 9 bases. The CDR3 has 15 residues. Trimming took 5 bases from V and 9 from J; bases not matched to a gene: 11. Germline values: CDR1 MDHEN, CDR2 SYDVKM. The CDR3 bases are TGTGCCAGCAGTAAACTTGCTAGCGGGAACATTGAGCAGTTCTTC. Translating gives CASSKLASGNIEQFF. Combining the CDR3 with reference TRBV28 and TRBJ2-1 gives the whole variable domain DVKVTQSSRYLVKRTGEKVFLECVQDMDHENMFWYRQDPGLGLRLIYFSYDVKMKEKGDIPEGYSVSREKKERFSLILESASTNQTSMYLCASSKLASGNIEQFFGPGTRLTVL.

This clone was found once. The chain uses TRBV18 and TRBJ2-1, with D possibly being TRBD2 (6 bases). Germline assignment: CDR1 KGHSH and CDR2 LQKENI. CDR3 length: 14 residues. V was shortened by 6 bases and J by 8 bases, with 17 bases between the two germline ends. CDR3 nucleotides: TGTGCCAGCTCTCAGGACTATACCGCGGATGAGCAGTTCTTC. Translating it yields CASSQDYTADEQFF.

The CDR3 region has the DNA TGTGCCAGCAGCTTAGCCACGAGTCCGAGCAATGAGCAGTTCTTC. Its protein product is CASSLATSPSNEQFF. V usage is TRBV11-2 and J usage is TRBJ2-1; D is undetermined. V lost 1 base to trimming and J lost 6 bases, with 13 bases between them. CDR1 and CDR2 (germline): SGHAT, FQNNGV. There are 15 residues in the CDR3.

V usage is TRBV25-1 and J usage is TRBJ1-1, with 7 bases fitting TRBD1. CDR3 length: 11 residues. V trimming: 5 bases; J trimming: 11 bases; junction bases outside the gene matches: 5. Germline V CDR1 and CDR2: MGHDK, SYGVNS. The CDR3, as DNA: TGTGCCAGCAGTAGACAGGGCACGGCTTTCTTT. This encodes CASSRQGTAFF.

This clone was seen just once. The chain joins TRBV28 to TRBJ1-1, with 8 bases aligning to TRBD1. CDR1 is MDHEN, CDR2 SYDVKM, per germline. Trimming cost V 2 bases and J 0 bases; bases outside gene matches: 8. The CDR3 is 17 residues long. The CDR3 is CASSLAGTGHMNTEAFF. CDR3 DNA: TGTGCCAGCAGTTTAGCAGGGACAGGCCACATGAACACTGAAGCTTTCTTT.

This CDR3 reads CSVRMGQGFDAFF. DNA for the CDR3: TGCAGCGTGCGAATGGGACAGGGGTTTGACGCTTTCTTT. The chain links TRBV29-1 to TRBJ1-1; TRBD1 matches 10 bases. This CDR3 spans 13 amino acids. V shed 6 bases, J shed 11 bases, and the junction held 12 bases outside the gene matches. Germline CDR1 and CDR2: SQVTM and ANQGSEA. The complete variable domain, with remaining parts taken from reference TRBV29-1 and TRBJ1-1, reads SAVISQKPSRDICQRGTSLTIQCQVDSQVTMMFWYRQQPGQSLTLIATANQGSEATYESGFVIDKFPISRPNLTFSTLTVSNMSPEDSSIYLCSVRMGQGFDAFFGQGTRLTVV.

This sequence joins TRBV14 and TRBJ1-1, with D unclear. The V end was cut by 3 bases, the J end by 0 bases, with 5 bases between. This CDR3 is built from 13 residues. The germline CDR1 and CDR2 sequences are SGHDN and FVKESK. The CDR3 protein is CASSQVMNTEAFF. For the CDR3, the DNA is TGTGCCAGCAGCCAGGTTATGAACACTGAAGCTTTCTTT.

This clone was picked up a small number of times. This chain joins TRBV29-1 and TRBJ2-5; D is possibly TRBD2 (7 bases). Deletions cut 3 bases from V and 5 bases from J, with 19 bases between. The CDR3 has 15 residues. CDR1 SQVTM and CDR2 ANQGSEA come from the germline V gene. This chain's CDR3 is CSVEHRGGAGETQYF. For the CDR3, the DNA is TGCAGCGTTGAGCATAGGGGGGGCGCGGGGGAGACCCAGTACTTC.

The sample holds a few counts of this clone. The CDR3 nucleotides are TGTGCCAGCAGCCGAGACCTCAATCAGCCCCAGCATTTT. Amino acids: CASSRDLNQPQHF. The chain links TRBV7-2 to TRBJ1-5; no firm D call. Trimming took 5 bases from V and 3 from J, leaving 8 bases between them. The CDR3 extends over 13 amino acids. Germline V gives CDR1 SGHTA, CDR2 FQGNSA. The full variable domain, in which reference TRBV7-2 and TRBJ1-5 provide the parts outside the CDR3, is GAGVSQSPSNKVTEKGKDVELRCDPISGHTALYWYRQSLGQGLEFLIYFQGNSAPDKSGLPSDRFSAERTGGSVSTLTIQRTQQEDSAVYLCASSRDLNQPQHFGDGTRLSIL.

The V gene is TRBV19, the J gene TRBJ2-3; 10 positions match TRBD2. CDR1 LNHDA and CDR2 SQIVND come from the germline V gene (reference sequence). The CDR3 is made up of 16 amino acids. V dropped 5 bases and J dropped 3; count of bases not matched to a gene: 8. Here the CDR3 DNA reads TGTGCCAGTAGTTCTCAACTAGCGGGGAGAACAGATACGCAGTATTTT. It specifies CASSSQLAGRTDTQYF.

This clone occurred a few times. The rearrangement joins TRBV5-1 to TRBJ2-1; 15 nucleotides line up with TRBD2. V lost 4 bases to trimming and J lost 6 bases; unmatched junction nucleotides: 11. Germline CDR1 and CDR2: SGHRS and YFSETQ. This CDR3 has 18 amino acids. CDR3 sequence (DNA): TGCGCCAGCAGCCCCCCGGGACTAGCGGGAGGAGTTCGCAATGAGCAGTTCTTC. Its protein product is CASSPPGLAGGVRNEQFF.

The chain uses TRBV27 and TRBJ2-1; TRBD2 aligns across 12 bases. The germline V gene encodes CDR1 MNHEY and CDR2 SMNVEV (reference sequence). The CDR3 covers 16 residues. The junction had 8 bases not matched to a gene; V was cut back by 4 bases and J by 7 bases. As DNA, the CDR3 is TGTGCCAGCAGTTCCGTGACTAGCGGGAGCGGGAATGAGCAGTTCTTC. It encodes CASSSVTSGSGNEQFF.

The rearrangement links TRBV19 to TRBJ1-3; D gene uncertain. V was cut by 5 bases and J by 0 bases, with 11 bases left in between. This CDR3 has 15 amino acids. Per the germline V gene, CDR1 is LNHDA and CDR2 is SQIVND (reference sequence). CDR3 coding DNA: TGTGCCAGTAGTCCGCCGGGCATCTCTGGAAACACCATATATTTT. Its translation: CASSPPGISGNTIYF.

This clone was found once. The rearrangement joins TRBV5-4 to TRBJ2-3, with 9 bases that match TRBD2. This CDR3 has 16 residues. With V trimmed by 0 bases and J by 6 bases, 8 bases remained unmatched. Germline V lookup: CDR1 SGHNT, CDR2 YYREEE (reference sequence). The CDR3 is CASSLAPGAGGDTQYF. CDR3 bases: TGTGCCAGCAGCTTGGCCCCGGGGGCGGGAGGGGATACGCAGTATTTT.

Turning to this clone: At the DNA level, this CDR3 is encoded by other sequences in the same sample as well. The rearrangement uses TRBV28 and TRBJ2-7; D gene uncertain. CDR3 length: 12 residues. Trimming took off 4 bases at V and 4 bases at J, with 8 bases between the two ends. Germline CDR1 MDHEN, CDR2 SYDVKM. CDR3 region: CASSSSSYEQYF. The CDR3 DNA is TGTGCCAGCAGTTCAAGCTCTTACGAGCAGTACTTC.

This rearrangement joins TRBV6-5 to TRBJ1-1; D is undetermined. The germline CDR1 and CDR2 sequences are MNHEY and SVGAGI. Trimming took off 2 bases at V and 0 bases at J, with 10 bases between the two ends. This CDR3 has 15 amino acids. CDR3 loop: CASSYGRIMNTEAFF. CDR3 in DNA: TGTGCCAGCAGTTACGGCAGGATCATGAACACTGAAGCTTTCTTT.

This clone was counted a single time. The chain recombines TRBV19 with TRBJ2-1; D call uncertain. The CDR3 contains 12 residues. Germline-derived CDR1 and CDR2 are LNHDA and SQIVND (reference sequence). The ends were cut back, 6 bases at V and 8 bases at J, with 11 bases in the middle. The CDR3 nucleotides read TGTGCCAGTAGGGGTGTGCGTGATGAGCAGTTCTTC. It codes for CASRGVRDEQFF.

The chain is built from TRBV4-3 and TRBJ2-5; TRBD2 is a possible D gene (6 bases). V was clipped by 2 bases and J by 7 bases, with 14 bases between them. CDR3 length equals 14 residues. Germline V gives CDR1 LGHNA, CDR2 YSLEER. Written as DNA, the CDR3 is TGCGCCAGCAGCCAAACAGAGGGAGGCGGGACCCAGTACTTC. This translates into CASSQTEGGGTQYF.

The chain's CDR3 is CASSVGQGAGAEAFF. The CDR3 nucleotides read TGTGCCAGCAGCGTAGGTCAGGGGGCTGGCGCTGAAGCTTTCTTT. The chain recombines TRBV9 with TRBJ1-1, with 8 positions matching TRBD1. This CDR3 is built from 15 residues. Germline V gives CDR1 SGDLS, CDR2 YYNGEE. V lost 0 bases, J lost 6 bases, and 7 bases stayed unmatched.

The V and J genes are TRBV7-2 and TRBJ2-1, with TRBD2 matching over 9 bases. Germline V lookup: CDR1 SGHTA, CDR2 FQGNSA. This CDR3 has 13 amino acids. V trimming: 6 bases; J trimming: 6 bases; junction bases outside the gene matches: 3. In DNA, the CDR3 is TGTGCCAGCAGAGGGCGGGGGGGCAATGAGCAGTTCTTC. Amino acid sequence: CASRGRGGNEQFF.